Following are 9 T cell receptor beta chains from one sample sequenced in a study of siplizumab effects on memory and regulatory T cells. Generated by immunoSEQ multiplex PCR, the TCRdb table keeps only in-frame clones and is missing some. The profile shows more than 85,000 clones, about 91% of them singletons. Sequenced material: Tregs sorted from blood. The receptors derive from a human donor in good health.

The chain combines TRBV27 with TRBJ2-7, with 8 bases lining up with TRBD2. Germline V gene lookup returns CDR1 MNHEY and CDR2 SMNVEV (reference sequence). This CDR3 comprises 13 residues. With 6 bases clipped from V and 1 base from J, the junction kept 2 bases outside the gene matches. The CDR3 loop is CASSRLASYEQYF. CDR3 bases: TGTGCCAGCAGCCGACTAGCGTCCTACGAGCAGTACTTC.

The chain uses TRBV5-1 and TRBJ2-2; perhaps TRBD1 as D (5 bases). The CDR3 has 17 amino acids. The ends were cut back, 2 bases at V and 3 bases at J, with 17 bases in the middle. Germline CDR1 is SGHRS and CDR2 is YFSETQ. CDR3: CASSFSWGLGDTGELFF. The CDR3 nucleotides are TGCGCCAGCAGCTTCTCCTGGGGCCTAGGAGACACCGGGGAGCTGTTTTTT.

The chain recombines TRBV5-4 with TRBJ1-2, with 7 bases identical to TRBD1. Germline CDR1 is SGHNT and CDR2 is YYREEE (reference sequence). With 7 bases clipped from V and 13 bases from J, the junction kept 16 bases outside the gene matches. The CDR3 consists of 13 residues. CDR3 in DNA: TGTGCCAGCGGGGGGTTAGGACAGGCCGGGCGCACCTTC. As protein: CASGGLGQAGRTF.

The rearrangement uses TRBV27 and TRBJ2-1; 12 bases agree with TRBD2. J was trimmed by 10 bases and V by 3 bases; bases with no gene match: 10. This CDR3 region has 16 residues. Germline V gene data show CDR1 as MNHEY and CDR2 as SMNVEV (reference sequence). CDR3 loop: CASSFRGLAGWREQFF. CDR3 coding DNA: TGTGCCAGCAGTTTCCGGGGACTAGCGGGTTGGAGAGAGCAGTTCTTC.

The chain is built from TRBV18 and TRBJ1-5; tentative D call: TRBD1 (6 bases). From germline, CDR1 is KGHSH and CDR2 LQKENI. V lost 2 bases to trimming and J lost 7 bases, with 12 bases between them. The CDR3 covers 14 residues. For the CDR3, the DNA is TGTGCCAGCTCACCAACGGGGGGCGACCAGCCCCAGCATTTT. This encodes CASSPTGGDQPQHF.

The chain combines TRBV5-1 with TRBJ2-1, with 12 bases aligning to TRBD1. CDR1 and CDR2 (germline): SGHRS, YFSETQ. The length of the CDR3 is 15 residues. J lost 7 bases, V lost 1 base, and 3 bases had no gene match. CDR3 residues: CASSLLGQGANEQFF. As DNA, the CDR3 is TGCGCCAGCAGCTTGTTGGGACAGGGGGCTAATGAGCAGTTCTTC. Variable domain in full (rest from reference TRBV5-1 and TRBJ2-1): KAGVTQTPRYLIKTRGQQVTLSCSPISGHRSVSWYQQTPGQGLQFLFEYFSETQRNKGNFPGRFSGRQFSNSRSEMNVSTLELGDSALYLCASSLLGQGANEQFFGPGTRLTVL.

This sequence joins TRBV6-5 and TRBJ1-1; weak D call: TRBD1 (5 bases). V dropped 0 bases and J dropped 3 bases, with 14 bases sitting between them. The CDR3 length is 16 residues. From germline, CDR1 is MNHEY and CDR2 SVGAGI. The CDR3 bases are TGTGCCAGCAGTTACTCCTCAGGGTCCTCACACACTGAAGCTTTCTTT. Its protein is CASSYSSGSSHTEAFF.

The chain uses TRBV30 and TRBJ2-5; the D is unclear. Germline CDR1 and CDR2: GTSNPN and SVGIG (reference sequence). The CDR3 contains 13 residues. V was pared by 0 bases and J by 4 bases, with 9 bases between. This chain's CDR3 is CAWSVGGRETQYF. The CDR3 nucleotides read TGTGCCTGGAGTGTCGGTGGTCGAGAGACCCAGTACTTC.

CDR3 amino acids: CASSEAVFWGGALDTQYF. The CDR3 DNA sequence: TGTGCCAGCAGTGAAGCGGTTTTCTGGGGGGGAGCCTTAGATACGCAGTATTTT. The V and J genes are TRBV2 and TRBJ2-3; 7 nucleotides align to TRBD2. Germline CDR1 SNHLY, CDR2 FYNNEI. V was pared by 0 bases and J by 5 bases, with 14 bases of the junction left unmatched. The CDR3 runs 18 residues.